The 21 T cell receptor beta chains in this list originate from one sample, sequenced in a study of early T cells in non-severe SARS-CoV-2 infection. TCRdb reprocessed the 5' RACE reads via MiXCR and lists one record per CDR3 protein. The table includes around 84,000 distinct CDR3 sequences, under 11% detected once. This material consisted of whole blood, taken at baseline. The receptors come from an adult who was a healthcare worker with PCR-confirmed SARS-CoV-2 infection or an uninfected control (not recorded which).

The chain combines TRBV7-6 with TRBJ2-1, with 10 bases identical to TRBD2. Germline V lookup: CDR1 SGHVS, CDR2 FNYEAQ. The ends lost 0 bases at V and 9 bases at J; junction bases unmatched: 8. The CDR3 sequence is 16 residues long. The CDR3 nucleotides are TGTGCCAGCAGCTTAGCGGTCCTAGCGGGAGTAAGTGAGCAGTTCTTC. It translates to CASSLAVLAGVSEQFF.

The V call is TRBV5-1, the J call TRBJ2-4, with D perhaps TRBD1 or TRBD2 (5 bases each). V was pared by 3 bases and J by 2 bases, with 24 bases between. CDR3 size: 19 residues. Looked up from germline, CDR1 is SGHRS and CDR2 is YFSETQ. Written as DNA, the CDR3 is TGCGCCAGCAGCTCCACTCGAGAAAGTGGGGGTCTGCCCAAAAACATTCAGTACTTC. It is translated as CASSSTRESGGLPKNIQYF.

This chain uses TRBV3-1 with TRBJ2-2; a possible D gene is TRBD2 (5 bases). The CDR3 totals 15 residues. Trimming removed 1 base from V and 6 bases from J, with 12 bases in between. The germline V gene has CDR1 LGHDT and CDR2 YNNKEL (reference sequence). CDR3 residues: CASSQVGGRSGELFF. CDR3 nucleotides: TGTGCCAGCAGCCAAGTTGGCGGGCGGTCCGGGGAGCTGTTTTTT.

This clonotype was observed a few times. The rearrangement joins TRBV18 to TRBJ2-7, with TRBD2 identical over 8 bases. V lost 5 bases to trimming and J lost 4 bases; unmatched junction nucleotides: 7. Germline lookup yields CDR1 KGHSH and CDR2 LQKENI. The CDR3 loop spans 14 amino acids. CDR3: CASSANGGVYEQYF. The CDR3 DNA is TGTGCCAGCTCAGCAAACGGGGGGGTTTACGAGCAGTACTTC.

This chain connects TRBV27 to TRBJ1-6; 9 bases agree with TRBD1. Per germline, CDR1 MNHEY and CDR2 SMNVEV (reference sequence). V lost 6 bases to trimming and J lost 10 bases; unmatched junction nucleotides: 13. This CDR3 is built from 16 residues. The CDR3 reads CASSPLAGTGPSPLHF. CDR3 sequence (DNA): TGTGCCAGCAGCCCATTGGCCGGGACAGGGCCCTCACCCCTCCACTTT.

This clonotype was observed a handful of times. The genes are TRBV28 and TRBJ1-1; D call uncertain. Trimming removed 5 bases from V and 0 bases from J, with 10 bases in between. From germline, CDR1 is MDHEN and CDR2 SYDVKM. CDR3 length: 14 residues. In DNA form, the CDR3 reads TGTGCCAGCAGTCCGAAGACATTGAACACTGAAGCTTTCTTT. The encoded protein is CASSPKTLNTEAFF.

The DNA of the CDR3 is TGTGCCAGCAGCTTCGGACTAGACAAGGGTGAGCAGTTCTTC. It translates to CASSFGLDKGEQFF. The chain links TRBV7-2 to TRBJ2-1, with 7 bases that match TRBD2. Germline V gives CDR1 SGHTA, CDR2 FQGNSA. The CDR3 is made up of 14 amino acids. The V segment lost 3 bases and the J segment 9 bases; nucleotides outside the gene matches: 8.

This clonotype was found a few times. The CDR3 DNA reads as TGTGCCTGGAGTCACGCCCTGCGGGGGCCTATTCAGACCCAGTACTTC. Amino acids: CAWSHALRGPIQTQYF. This chain connects TRBV30 to TRBJ2-5, with D tentatively TRBD2 (7 bases). Trimming shortened V by 2 bases and J by 6 bases, and 22 bases separated the two germline ends. Germline V CDR1 and CDR2: GTSNPN, SVGIG (reference sequence). The CDR3 is made up of 16 amino acids. Combining the CDR3 with reference TRBV30 and TRBJ2-5 gives the whole variable domain SQTIHQWPATLVQPVGSPLSLECTVEGTSNPNLYWYRQAAGRGLQLLFYSVGIGQISSEVPQNLSASRPQDRQFILSSKKLLLSDSGFYLCAWSHALRGPIQTQYFGPGTRLLVL.

This clonotype was detected only a few times. The rearrangement links TRBV6-2 or TRBV6-3 to TRBJ2-1; the match to TRBD2 covers 12 bases. The CDR3 length is 15 residues. The V gene's germline CDR1 is MNHEY and CDR2 SVGEGT. Trimming cost V 2 bases and J 7 bases; bases outside gene matches: 3. CDR3 in DNA: TGTGCCAGCAGTTACCCTAGCGGGAGGGAGAATGAGCAGTTCTTC. Protein: CASSYPSGRENEQFF.

This sequence joins TRBV12-5 and TRBJ2-3; 7 bases are shared with TRBD2. Unmatched junction bases numbered 14, after V lost 6 bases and J lost 14 bases. Germline V lookup: CDR1 LGHNT, CDR2 FRNRAP. This CDR3 is built from 13 residues. DNA of the CDR3: TGTGCTAGTGGACAAGAAGCGGGAACCCCGTCGTATTTT. Translated, it gives CASGQEAGTPSYF.

Ten or more counts support this clonotype. The chain couples TRBV27 to TRBJ1-6; 7 bases line up with TRBD1. Germline assignment: CDR1 MNHEY and CDR2 SMNVEV (reference sequence). V shed 6 bases and J 8 bases; nucleotides not matched to a gene: 7. This CDR3 comprises 14 residues. CDR3 in DNA: TGTGCCAGCAGATTGGGACAGAAGCATTCACCCCTCCACTTT. Its translation: CASRLGQKHSPLHF.

This clonotype was found many times. This chain uses TRBV30 with TRBJ1-2; TRBD1 might be the D (5 bases). This CDR3 has 13 amino acids. Looked up from germline, CDR1 is GTSNPN and CDR2 is SVGIG (reference sequence). Between the trimmed V and J ends, which lost 5 bases and 5 bases, there was a span of 15 bases. The CDR3: CAWSRGDGYGYTF. The CDR3, as DNA: TGTGCCTGGTCAAGAGGGGATGGGTATGGCTACACCTTC.

For the CDR3, the DNA is TGTGCCAGCAGCCCCGGGACTAGCCGCTACTACGAGCAGTACTTC. Residues: CASSPGTSRYYEQYF. The rearrangement links TRBV7-9 to TRBJ2-7; 9 bases agree with TRBD2. CDR3 length: 15 amino acids. The V segment lost 5 bases and the J segment 3 bases; nucleotides outside the gene matches: 8. Germline CDR1 is SEHNR and CDR2 is FQNEAQ (reference sequence).

This clonotype was seen at least ten times. The CDR3 reads CSARLAGGFEQFF. In nucleotides, the CDR3 is TGCAGTGCTAGACTAGCGGGAGGGTTTGAGCAGTTCTTC. V usage is TRBV20-1 and J usage is TRBJ2-1, with 12 bases matching TRBD2. The V gene end was trimmed by 2 bases and the J gene end by 9 bases; junction bases not matched to a gene: 2. This CDR3 is 13 amino acids long. The germline gives CDR1 DFQATT, CDR2 SNEGSKA (reference sequence).

The table lists this clonotype with a few counts. This chain joins TRBV18 and TRBJ1-4; D possibly corresponds to TRBD1 (5 bases). V lost 3 bases to trimming and J lost 6 bases, with 14 bases between them. CDR3 length: 15 residues. CDR1 KGHSH and CDR2 LQKENI come from the germline V gene. In DNA form, the CDR3 reads TGTGCCAGCTCACCTCGGTCTGGAGGGGATGAAAAACTGTTTTTT. It is translated as CASSPRSGGDEKLFF.

This clonotype was seen many times. The rearrangement links TRBV6-5 to TRBJ2-1, with 11 bases that match TRBD2. Germline V gene data show CDR1 as MNHEY and CDR2 as SVGAGI. The J segment lost 8 bases and the V segment lost 6 bases, leaving 12 bases of the junction unmatched. This CDR3 contains 16 residues. For the CDR3, the DNA is TGTGCCAGCAGATCTTTTCTAGCGGGAGGTGGATATGAGCAGTTCTTC. Protein product: CASRSFLAGGGYEQFF.

V is TRBV28 and J is TRBJ1-2; the D gene is possibly TRBD1 (6 bases). V shed 5 bases and J shed 0 bases, with 16 bases lying between them. The germline V gene encodes CDR1 MDHEN and CDR2 SYDVKM. The CDR3 is 16 amino acids. CDR3: CASSPPTGRANYGYTF. The CDR3 nucleotides are TGTGCCAGCAGTCCTCCCACAGGGAGGGCTAACTATGGCTACACCTTC.

This clonotype has only a few counts. The genes are TRBV25-1 and TRBJ2-3; D call uncertain. CDR3 size: 11 residues. CDR1 is MGHDK and CDR2 is SYGVNS in the germline V gene. V lost 10 bases and J 6 bases, leaving 11 bases between the germline ends. CDR3 sequence: CATFNGDTQYF. As DNA, the CDR3 is TGTGCCACATTCAACGGGGATACGCAGTATTTT. Using reference TRBV25-1 and TRBJ2-3 for the parts outside the CDR3, the full variable domain is EADIYQTPRYLVIGTGKKITLECSQTMGHDKMYWYQQDPGMELHLIHYSYGVNSTEKGDLSSESTVSRIRTEHFPLTLESARPSHTSQYLCATFNGDTQYFGPGTRLTVL.

The J gene is TRBJ2-1, the V gene TRBV20-1; D is uncertain. The CDR3 is made up of 12 amino acids. V was clipped by 8 bases and J by 6 bases, with 14 bases between them. Germline V CDR1 and CDR2: DFQATT, SNEGSKA (reference sequence). The CDR3 coding sequence is TGCAGTCCTACGAGGCCGGGCAATGAGCAGTTCTTC. This sequence encodes CSPTRPGNEQFF.

This clonotype has just a few counts. The V gene is TRBV7-9, the J gene TRBJ2-1; possibly TRBD1 or TRBD2 for D (6 bases each). V lost 7 bases to trimming and J lost 7 bases, with 17 bases between them. The CDR3 loop spans 14 amino acids. Germline CDR1 and CDR2: SEHNR and FQNEAQ (reference sequence). The CDR3 is CASTPQGRLNEQFF. The DNA of the CDR3 is TGTGCCAGCACCCCGCAGGGGAGGTTGAATGAGCAGTTCTTC.

This clonotype was seen repeatedly, ten times or more. The V gene is TRBV5-1, the J gene TRBJ2-1; 7 bases line up with TRBD2. Per germline, CDR1 SGHRS and CDR2 YFSETQ. J lost 2 bases, V lost 2 bases, and 4 bases had no gene match. The CDR3 totals 15 residues. CDR3 protein: CASSFKLAAYNEQFF. The CDR3 DNA is TGCGCCAGCAGCTTTAAGCTAGCGGCCTACAATGAGCAGTTCTTC. The complete variable domain, with remaining parts taken from reference TRBV5-1 and TRBJ2-1, reads KAGVTQTPRYLIKTRGQQVTLSCSPISGHRSVSWYQQTPGQGLQFLFEYFSETQRNKGNFPGRFSGRQFSNSRSEMNVSTLELGDSALYLCASSFKLAAYNEQFFGPGTRLTVL.